These T cell receptor beta chains were read from a single sample in a study of response to subunit inactivated influenza vaccine. TCRdb redid the calling of the RT-PCR reads with MiXCR, one entry per CDR3 protein. The sample comprises hundreds of thousands of distinct CDR3 sequences, 25% of which are singletons, and approximately 2% rests with the top ten. The sequencing here drew on CD4+ T cells sorted from PBMCs, taken 5 days after vaccination. Receptor source: a man aged 50-59 years who received an inactivated influenza vaccine. CDR3s leave out the opening cysteine and the closing phenylalanine or tryptophan.

CDR3aa,j_gene,v_gene
SARRRDGTNTRYNEQF,TRBJ2-1,TRBV20-1
ASSIPSDRAYEQY,TRBJ2-7,TRBV12-3/TRBV12-4
ASSLGPGSTGELF,TRBJ2-2,TRBV12-3/TRBV12-4
ASSLGAGAPTGELF,TRBJ2-2,TRBV7-9
ASSLQWETGTDTQY,TRBJ2-3,TRBV5-6
ASSRASGTSYNEQF,TRBJ2-1,TRBV7-9
ASSSGSADTQY,TRBJ2-3,TRBV6-6
ASSLAGRTYNEQF,TRBJ2-1,TRBV5-1
ASSFSESSSYEQY,TRBJ2-7,TRBV27
ASSTSTGTVLYEQY,TRBJ2-7,TRBV6-1
ASSYRDRTYSNQPQH,TRBJ1-5,TRBV6-2/TRBV6-3
SATPGSRETQY,TRBJ2-5,TRBV20-1
ASSLEPGTYEQY,TRBJ2-7,TRBV5-1
ASTPTGGGYGYT,TRBJ1-2,TRBV7-2
ASRVKDNTEAF,TRBJ1-1,TRBV6-1
AWSIKANVLT,TRBJ2-6,TRBV30
ATSVPPGTGLAGPWGTDTQY,TRBJ2-3,TRBV24-1
ASSLSQGEKLF,TRBJ1-4,TRBV12-3/TRBV12-4
ASSPNGGPRNEQF,TRBJ2-1,TRBV28
SARESVYEQY,TRBJ2-7,TRBV20-1
SARDLRGYQPQH,TRBJ1-5,TRBV20-1
SASTGQGAIFITDTQY,TRBJ2-3,TRBV20-1
AISRQGAVRYNEQF,TRBJ2-1,TRBV10-3
ASGRSNEKLF,TRBJ1-4,TRBV6-5
AWSGYRENTGELF,TRBJ2-2,TRBV30
ASSVAPLIGGGSGEQF,TRBJ2-1,TRBV9
ASRNRDLGEKLF,TRBJ1-4,TRBV7-9
ASSPWTGGEQY,TRBJ2-7,TRBV5-1
ASSQRTSKDTQY,TRBJ2-3,TRBV4-1
SARTTSGPPYNEQF,TRBJ2-1,TRBV20-1
SARDLGGGYEQY,TRBJ2-7,TRBV20-1
ASSLEVQEQF,TRBJ2-1,TRBV12-3/TRBV12-4
ASSDYRDPVLETQY,TRBJ2-5,TRBV2
ASSPQGISTDTQY,TRBJ2-3,TRBV5-1